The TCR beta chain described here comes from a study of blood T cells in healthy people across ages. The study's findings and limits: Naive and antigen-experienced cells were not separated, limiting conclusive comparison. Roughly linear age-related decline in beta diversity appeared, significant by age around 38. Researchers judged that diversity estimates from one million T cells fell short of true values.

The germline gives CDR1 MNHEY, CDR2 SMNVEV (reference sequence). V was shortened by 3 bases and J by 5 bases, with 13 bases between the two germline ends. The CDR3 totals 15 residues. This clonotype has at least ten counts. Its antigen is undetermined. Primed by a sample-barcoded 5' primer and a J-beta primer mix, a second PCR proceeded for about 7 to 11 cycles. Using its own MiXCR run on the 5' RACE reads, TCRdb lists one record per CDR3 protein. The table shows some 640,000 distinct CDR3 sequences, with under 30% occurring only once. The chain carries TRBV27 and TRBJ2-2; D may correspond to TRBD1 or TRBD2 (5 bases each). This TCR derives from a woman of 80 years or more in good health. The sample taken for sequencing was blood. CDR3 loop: CASSLTVAGTGELFF. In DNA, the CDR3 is TGTGCCAGCAGTTTGACAGTGGCGGGTACCGGGGAGCTGTTTTTT.